These 8 T cell receptor beta chains were all obtained from the same sample, sequenced in a study of tumor and adjacent non-tumor tissue in lung cancer. TCRbeta libraries were built with three rounds of nested PCR, modified from ARM-PCR. TCRdb redid the calling of the multiplex PCR reads with MiXCR, one entry per CDR3 protein. The sample lists about 98,000 distinct CDR3 sequences, 80% occurring once. The template was RNA from unsorted bulk tissue. This non-tumor lung sample came from over 3 cm beyond the tumor edge. Source material: distant non-tumor lung tissue. The receptors derive from a man in his sixties with small cell lung cancer.

As to this clonotype: This could be a read error, since a much larger clone is one nucleotide away. The V gene is TRBV20-1, the J gene TRBJ2-3, with 13 bases identical to TRBD2. Germline trimming cut 3 bases from V and 7 bases from J; bases unmatched to any gene: 13. The V gene's germline CDR1 is DFQATT and CDR2 SNEGSKA (reference sequence). The CDR3 runs to 17 residues. The CDR3 DNA sequence: TGCAGTGCTAGGAAACCGACTAGCGGGAGGTCTTCATATACGCAGTATTTT. It translates to CSARKPTSGRSSYTQYF.

On this clonotype itself: This may be a read error, as it is one base from a much larger clone. The chain has TRBV4-2 and TRBJ1-5; D gene uncertain. The CDR3 runs to 15 residues. Germline-derived CDR1 and CDR2 are LGHNA and YNFKEQ. V lost 0 bases, J lost 5 bases, and 11 bases lay in between. The CDR3 nucleotides are TGTGCCAGCAGCCAAGATTACGGCCCCGATCAGCCCCAGCATTTT. Its translation is CASSQDYGPDQPQHF.

A remark on this clonotype: The CDR3 ends on some other residue instead of the conserved phenylalanine or tryptophan, so this is likely a read error. This chain links TRBV30 with TRBJ1-6; D unresolved. Germline V CDR1 and CDR2: GTSNPN, SVGIG (reference sequence). There are 14 residues in the CDR3. As DNA, the CDR3 is TGTGCCTGGAGTGGTACCTTGGTCGGTTCACCACTCCACATT. It translates to CAWSGTLVGSPLHI.

Turning to this clonotype: A much bigger clone sits one base away, suggesting this may be a read error. The gene calls are TRBV25-1 and TRBJ2-5; possible D gene TRBD1, 5 bases. CDR1 and CDR2 (germline): MGHDK, SYGVNS. V was cut by 2 bases and J by 1 base, with 11 bases left in between. CDR3 size: 15 residues. CDR3 in amino acids: CASSEQDMSQETQYF. The CDR3 DNA reads as TGTGCCAGCAGTGAACAGGACATGTCCCAAGAGACCCAGTACTTC.

In its sample, this clonotype is medium-sized (0.01 to 0.1%). The chain joins TRBV29-1 to TRBJ1-2; D gene unclear. The CDR3 totals 13 residues. Per germline, CDR1 SQVTM and CDR2 ANQGSEA. V was shortened by 0 bases and J by 4 bases, with 9 bases between the two germline ends. DNA for the CDR3: TGCAGCGTTGAAGATGGTCGGGGCTATGGCTACACCTTC. Protein product: CSVEDGRGYGYTF.

This clonotype was seen only a few times. One junction end disagrees with the germline gene, perhaps due to a read error. CDR3 region: CASSLVSGSSTDMQYF. The CDR3 bases are TGTGCCAGCAGCTTAGTCTCGGGGTCTAGCACAGATATGCAGTATTTT. The V and J genes are TRBV11-3 and TRBJ2-3, with D possibly matching TRBD2 (5 bases). Germline V gene lookup returns CDR1 SGHNT and CDR2 YENEEA. This CDR3 is built from 16 residues.

As concerns this clonotype: A much more abundant neighbour one base away suggests this may be a read error. The genes are TRBV20-1 and TRBJ2-2, with D unresolved. There are 14 residues in the CDR3. CDR1 is DFQATT, CDR2 SNEGSKA, per germline (reference sequence). The CDR3 DNA sequence: TGCAATGCTAAGGCCGTGGGGAACACCGGGGAGCTGTTTTTT. Translating it yields CNAKAVGNTGELFF.

This clonotype was observed once. One end of the junction fails to match germline, which may point to a read error. The chain joins TRBV29-1 to TRBJ2-3; 7 positions match TRBD2. The CDR3 extends over 17 amino acids. Germline values: CDR1 SQVTM, CDR2 ANQGSEA. In DNA, the CDR3 is TGCAGGGTTGGAGGCCTGGCGGGGACTACTAGCACAGATACGCAGTATTTT. It is translated as CRVGGLAGTTSTDTQYF.